Presented here are 28 T cell receptor beta chains from one specimen sequenced in a study of breast tumors, draining lymph nodes, adjacent tissues. TCRdb independently ran MiXCR on the multiplex PCR reads; one entry per CDR3 protein. Of 200,000 to 250,000 distinct CDR3 sequences in the sample, under 40% are singletons; the top ten hold about 3.9%. Axillary draining lymph nodes of breast cancer patients supplied the node samples. Sample: axillary lymph node tissue. The receptor set was obtained from a female donor with breast cancer. Some clones in this sample may be carry-over from other donors' samples.

This clonotype was seen more than once but under ten times. The chain has TRBV6-5 and TRBJ1-3, with D possibly TRBD1 on 6 matching bases. CDR3 length: 16 amino acids. Trimming pared 6 bases from V and 0 bases from J, leaving 15 bases between. In germline, CDR1 is MNHEY, CDR2 SVGAGI. CDR3 in DNA: TGTGCCAGCAGCCCCCGACAGGAGAGCTCTGGAAACACCATATATTTT. The encoded protein is CASSPRQESSGNTIYF.

The chain uses TRBV4-1 and TRBJ2-3, with D possibly matching TRBD1 (7 bases). The germline V and J ends were trimmed by 4 bases and 2 bases, with 16 bases remaining between them. The CDR3 sequence is 16 residues long. The germline V gene has CDR1 MGHRA and CDR2 YSYEKL. CDR3 in DNA: TGCGCCAGCAGCCCAGGGGGGAGCGACTACACAGATACGCAGTATTTT. Translation: CASSPGGSDYTDTQYF.

This clonotype was recorded at least ten times. V usage is TRBV25-1 and J usage is TRBJ2-3; D remains unclear. Germline V CDR1 and CDR2: MGHDK, SYGVNS. With 4 bases removed from V and 0 bases from J, the gap between germline ends came to 11 bases. The CDR3 has 15 residues. The CDR3, as DNA: TGTGCCAGCAGTGCTGCCAAACCAAGCACAGATACGCAGTATTTT. The encoded protein is CASSAAKPSTDTQYF.

In regard to this clonotype: A clone one base away is much larger, so this may be a read error. V and J are TRBV20-1 and TRBJ2-3, with D unresolved. Germline CDR1 DFQATT, CDR2 SNEGSKA (reference sequence). This CDR3 comprises 16 residues. With 1 base removed from V and 2 bases from J, the gap between germline ends came to 16 bases. Here the CDR3 DNA reads TGCAGTGCTAGAGCCCCTGGGGTGGGGAACACAGATACGCAGTATTTT. This codes for CSARAPGVGNTDTQYF.

Many counts were recorded for this clonotype. The rearrangement links TRBV25-1 to TRBJ2-1; perhaps TRBD2 as D (5 bases). With 5 bases removed from V and 10 bases from J, the gap between germline ends came to 12 bases. The germline CDR1 and CDR2 sequences are MGHDK and SYGVNS. The CDR3 length is 12 residues. The CDR3 coding sequence is TGTGCCAGCAGTCGTTCCCGCGGGGAGCAGTTCTTC. This translates into CASSRSRGEQFF.

This clonotype was seen a few times. This may come from a read error, since a much larger clone is one base off. The chain carries TRBV20-1 and TRBJ2-3; the match to TRBD1 covers 11 bases. CDR3 length equals 14 residues. The V gene's germline CDR1 is DFQATT and CDR2 SNEGSKA (reference sequence). CDR3 loop: CGASGTGGLDTQYF. The CDR3 nucleotides read TGCGGTGCCAGCGGGACAGGGGGATTAGATACGCAGTATTTT.

This clonotype was detected a few times. The chain links TRBV10-3 to TRBJ1-1, with D hard to call. CDR3 length equals 13 residues. The germline V gene encodes CDR1 ENHRY and CDR2 SYGVKD. Trimming left V 2 bases short and J 5 bases short, with 9 bases between. The DNA for the CDR3 is TGTGCCATCAGTGAGGAATCGATAACTGAAGCTTTCTTT. The encoded protein is CAISEESITEAFF.

This clonotype was found a few times. With a much larger clone just one base away, this may be a read error. The V gene is TRBV5-8, the J gene TRBJ2-7, with TRBD1 as a possible D gene (6 bases). Germline V gene lookup returns CDR1 SGHTS and CDR2 YDEGEE. V shed 0 bases and J shed 1 base, with 8 bases lying between them. The CDR3 has 14 residues. The CDR3 coding sequence is TGTGCCAGCAGCTTGGGACAGGCTTCCTACGAGCAGTACTTC. Residues: CASSLGQASYEQYF.

This clonotype has at least ten counts. The chain is built from TRBV29-1 and TRBJ1-2; no firm D call. The CDR3 is 16 residues long. Trimming removed 2 bases at V and 5 bases at J, with 21 bases between. Looked up from germline, CDR1 is SQVTM and CDR2 is ANQGSEA. In DNA form, the CDR3 reads TGCAGCGTTGAATCCATGAGCCCAACGGGCGGTTATGGCTACACCTTC. Its protein product is CSVESMSPTGGYGYTF. Together with reference TRBV29-1 and TRBJ1-2, the CDR3 gives the full variable domain: SAVISQKPSRDICQRGTSLTIQCQVDSQVTMMFWYRQQPGQSLTLIATANQGSEATYESGFVIDKFPISRPNLTFSTLTVSNMSPEDSSIYLCSVESMSPTGGYGYTFGSGTRLTVV.

This clonotype was seen ten or more times. This sequence joins TRBV12-3 or TRBV12-4 and TRBJ2-5; 9 positions agree with TRBD2. Trimming cost V 8 bases and J 7 bases; bases outside gene matches: 5. CDR3 size: 12 residues. CDR3 sequence: CASCGGVGTQYF. CDR3 in DNA: TGTGCCAGCTGCGGGGGGGTGGGGACCCAGTACTTC.

The chain recombines TRBV10-3 with TRBJ2-3; TRBD2 agrees at 9 bases. Germline V lookup: CDR1 ENHRY, CDR2 SYGVKD. This CDR3 contains 14 residues. After removal of 8 bases from V and 7 bases from J, the junction contained 10 bases not matched to a gene. CDR3 nucleotide sequence: TGTGCCATCGCCTCGCTAGCGGGAACTCATACGCAGTATTTT. Residues: CAIASLAGTHTQYF.

This clonotype was recorded many times. This chain uses TRBV6-5 with TRBJ2-5, with TRBD2 matching 9 bases. Germline trimming cut 6 bases from V and 2 bases from J; bases unmatched to any gene: 4. Germline V gene data show CDR1 as MNHEY and CDR2 as SVGAGI. The CDR3 length is 14 residues. The CDR3 DNA follows: TGTGCCAGCAGCAGGCTAGCGGGGCAAGAGACCCAGTACTTC. Its protein is CASSRLAGQETQYF.

This clonotype was seen at least ten times. This chain joins TRBV14 and TRBJ1-6; the D gene is possibly TRBD1 (5 bases). The CDR3 length is 16 residues. Germline V gene data show CDR1 as SGHDN and CDR2 as FVKESK. Between the trimmed V and J ends, which lost 1 base and 7 bases, there was a span of 14 bases. The CDR3 is CASSQVGRALNSPLHF. The CDR3 nucleotides are TGTGCCAGCAGCCAAGTAGGCAGGGCTTTGAATTCACCCCTCCACTTT.

Comments on this clonotype: This may stem from a read error, because a much larger clone lies one nucleotide away. J is TRBJ2-2 and V is TRBV20-1; D is perhaps TRBD1 (5 bases). Germline CDR1 and CDR2: DFQATT and SNEGSKA (reference sequence). The CDR3 length is 14 residues. CDR3 amino acids: CSASPGQDTAELFF. DNA for the CDR3: TGCAGTGCTAGCCCTGGGCAGGACACCGCGGAGCTGTTTTTT.

In this sample, this clonotype turned up once. Written as DNA, the CDR3 is TGTGCCACCAGTGACTCCGGGACTAGCGGGGGGTACGAGCAGTACTTC. This sequence encodes CATSDSGTSGGYEQYF. V gene TRBV24-1 combines with J gene TRBJ2-7; TRBD2 matches at 15 bases. V lost 4 bases and J lost 4; bases outside the gene matches: 4. Germline assignment: CDR1 KGHDR and CDR2 SFDVKD. The CDR3 totals 16 residues.

This clonotype was counted at least ten times. The chain recombines TRBV25-1 with TRBJ1-5; D remains unclear. Germline V gene sequence: CDR1 MGHDK, CDR2 SYGVNS. There are 13 residues in the CDR3. The ends were cut back, 4 bases at V and 2 bases at J, with 6 bases in the middle. The CDR3 reads CASSGLGNQPQHF. Written as DNA, the CDR3 is TGTGCCAGCAGTGGCCTGGGCAATCAGCCCCAGCATTTT.

This clonotype was counted at least ten times. V is TRBV20-1 and J is TRBJ2-2; no definite D call. CDR3 size: 13 residues. V shed 1 base and J shed 5 bases, with 8 bases lying between them. Germline values: CDR1 DFQATT, CDR2 SNEGSKA (reference sequence). CDR3 residues: CSARGIGTGELFF. In DNA, the CDR3 is TGCAGTGCTAGAGGGATCGGAACCGGGGAGCTGTTTTTT.

The V gene is TRBV7-3, the J gene TRBJ2-3; TRBD1 might be the D (5 bases). The J call may not be correct, given that the DNA end is closer to TRBJ1-5. Looked up from germline, CDR1 is SGHTA and CDR2 is FQGTGA. The CDR3 has 15 amino acids. CDR3 DNA: TGTGCCAGCAGCTCTTCTGGAGGGCCGACAGATACGCAGCATTTT. Translated, it gives CASSSSGGPTDTQHF.

In its sample, this clonotype was seen many times. This chain joins TRBV30 and TRBJ2-3; a weak D match, TRBD2 (5 bases). Germline CDR1 reads GTSNPN; CDR2 reads SVGIG (reference sequence). V was trimmed by 5 bases and J by 0 bases, leaving 6 bases between them. The CDR3 extends over 12 amino acids. The CDR3 is CAWRTSTDTQYF. In DNA, the CDR3 is TGTGCCTGGCGGACTAGCACAGATACGCAGTATTTT.

At least ten counts were recorded for this clonotype. The rearrangement links TRBV20-1 to TRBJ1-2; maybe TRBD1 (5 bases). Per the germline V gene, CDR1 is DFQATT and CDR2 is SNEGSKA (reference sequence). Deletions cut 3 bases from V and 2 bases from J, with 13 bases between. The CDR3 contains 14 residues. DNA of the CDR3: TGCAGTGCTAGGGGGGGTACAGTAAACTATGGCTACACCTTC. Protein: CSARGGTVNYGYTF.

The V gene is TRBV6-5, the J gene TRBJ2-3; D is tentatively TRBD1 or TRBD2 (5 bases each). The germline gives CDR1 MNHEY, CDR2 SVGAGI. CDR3 length equals 18 residues. V was cut by 5 bases and J by 1 base, with 22 bases left in between. The DNA for the CDR3 is TGTGCCAGCAGTCGCCCCCTCCAGGGTGAGGGGCGCACAGATACGCAGTATTTT. This encodes CASSRPLQGEGRTDTQYF.

This clonotype was recorded many times. The chain is built from TRBV2 and TRBJ2-7; 7 bases are a match to TRBD1. The CDR3 totals 14 residues. Germline V gene sequence: CDR1 SNHLY, CDR2 FYNNEI. The junction had 9 bases not matched to a gene; V was cut back by 5 bases and J by 5 bases. Here the CDR3 DNA reads TGTGCCAGCAGTCAGAAGGGGGCGATCGACGAGCAGTACTTC. The encoded protein is CASSQKGAIDEQYF.

This clonotype has a count of ten or more. This chain uses TRBV19 with TRBJ2-6; the D gene is possibly TRBD1 (6 bases). Deletions cut 2 bases from V and 0 bases from J, with 8 bases between. CDR1 and CDR2 (germline): LNHDA, SQIVND (reference sequence). CDR3 length: 16 amino acids. In nucleotides, the CDR3 is TGTGCCAGTAGTATAAGAGGGGGCTCTGGGGCCAACGTCCTGACTTTC. Amino acids: CASSIRGGSGANVLTF.

V and J are TRBV19 and TRBJ1-2; 7 nucleotides line up with TRBD1. Germline V gives CDR1 LNHDA, CDR2 SQIVND (reference sequence). The CDR3 length is 14 residues. V was clipped by 9 bases and J by 5 bases; unmatched bases: 12. The DNA of the CDR3 is TGTGCCAGCAGCTATTCCGGGACAGTATATGGCTACACCTTC. Residues: CASSYSGTVYGYTF. Based on the CDR3 plus reference TRBV19 and TRBJ1-2, the full variable domain is DGGITQSPKYLFRKEGQNVTLSCEQNLNHDAMYWYRQDPGQGLRLIYYSQIVNDFQKGDIAEGYSVSREKKESFPLTVTSAQKNPTAFYLCASSYSGTVYGYTFGSGTRLTVV.

DNA of the CDR3: TGTGCCAGTAGTAAAAACACCATATATTTT. Its translation: CASSKNTIYF. The V gene is TRBV19, the J gene TRBJ1-3; D remains unclear. The V gene lost 4 bases and the J gene lost 6 bases, with 1 base spanning the gap. The CDR3 contains 10 residues. Germline V gene data show CDR1 as LNHDA and CDR2 as SQIVND (reference sequence).

This clonotype was recorded at least ten times. J is TRBJ2-1 and V is TRBV2, with TRBD1 matching over 11 bases. CDR3 length: 14 residues. Unmatched junction bases numbered 6, after V lost 8 bases and J lost 6 bases. In germline, CDR1 is SNHLY, CDR2 FYNNEI. For the CDR3, the DNA is TGTGCCAGCTTACCCGGGACAGGGGGCAATGAGCAGTTCTTC. Translation gives CASLPGTGGNEQFF.

On this clonotype itself: A much larger clone sits a single nucleotide away, making a read error possible. The chain recombines TRBV20-1 with TRBJ2-7; a weak D match, TRBD1 (5 bases). The length of the CDR3 is 13 residues. CDR1 is DFQATT, CDR2 SNEGSKA, per germline (reference sequence). Here the CDR3 reads CSARTAMGYAQYF. Written as DNA, the CDR3 is TGCAGTGCTAGGACAGCGATGGGGTACGCGCAGTACTTC.

A few counts support this clonotype. The chain recombines TRBV7-9 with TRBJ1-5; D is ambiguous. The CDR3 extends over 15 amino acids. The germline gives CDR1 SEHNR, CDR2 FQNEAQ (reference sequence). With 0 bases removed from V and 11 bases from J, the gap between germline ends came to 17 bases. The CDR3: CASSLALAMQETQHF. CDR3 coding DNA: TGTGCCAGCAGCTTAGCGCTAGCGATGCAGGAGACCCAGCATTTT.